This is a list of T cell receptor beta chains from one sample in a study of human T cells and chemical hapten exposure. MiXCR, run by TCRdb on the RACE reads, gives a single entry per CDR3 protein. The sample records 55,000 to 75,000 distinct CDR3 sequences, 9.5% to 15% being singletons. The material sequenced was whole blood, taken in connection with sensitization to the hapten diphenylcyclopropenone (DPC). The receptor source for this set is a man younger than 45 with alopecia areata. Some clones in this sample may be carry-over from other donors' samples. Each CDR3 is given with its conserved first and last residue. The order of the fields is D gene, V gene, J gene, clone size, CDR3 length, CDR3 DNA, CDR3 protein. The D gene is left open where the match is weak. The size of a clone is reported for some rows only, either as once, few or many, or as a class for expanded clones.

d_gene: TRBD2; v_gene: TRBV7-9; j_gene: TRBJ2-3; abundance: many; len: 18; CDR3nt: TGTGCCAGCAGCGGCTCTAGCGGGGGGGCCCTCCCCACAGATACGCAGTATTTT; CDR3aa: CASSGSSGGALPTDTQYF
d_gene: NA; v_gene: TRBV12-3/TRBV12-4; j_gene: TRBJ2-3; abundance: many; len: 14; CDR3nt: TGTGCCAGCAGTGACGGAGGTGGCACAGATACGCAGTATTTT; CDR3aa: CASSDGGGTDTQYF
d_gene: NA; v_gene: TRBV18; j_gene: TRBJ1-5; abundance: NA; len: 14; CDR3nt: TGTGCCAGCTCACCACGGGGGCAGGTTGGGCCCCAGCATTTT; CDR3aa: CASSPRGQVGPQHF
d_gene: TRBD1; v_gene: TRBV6-2/TRBV6-3; j_gene: TRBJ2-3; abundance: many; len: 13; CDR3nt: TGTGCCACCGTTCAGGGGGCTGGAGATACGCAGTATTTT; CDR3aa: CATVQGAGDTQYF
d_gene: TRBD1; v_gene: TRBV11-2; j_gene: TRBJ1-3; abundance: NA; len: 16; CDR3nt: TGTGCCAGCAGCCTTTGGGACAGGGGTTCTGGAAACACCATATATTTT; CDR3aa: CASSLWDRGSGNTIYF
d_gene: NA; v_gene: TRBV6-5; j_gene: TRBJ2-5; abundance: NA; len: 14; CDR3nt: TGTGCCAGCAGTTACTCGTACAGGCAAGAGACCCAGTACTTC; CDR3aa: CASSYSYRQETQYF
d_gene: TRBD1; v_gene: TRBV5-4; j_gene: TRBJ1-1; abundance: NA; len: 14; CDR3nt: TGTGCCAGCAGCTTTGGGGACAGGGGTACTGAAGCTTTCTTT; CDR3aa: CASSFGDRGTEAFF
d_gene: NA; v_gene: TRBV2; j_gene: TRBJ2-5; abundance: few; len: 12; CDR3nt: TGTGCCAGCAGTGAAGGCCCAGCCACCCAGTACTTC; CDR3aa: CASSEGPATQYF
d_gene: NA; v_gene: TRBV2; j_gene: TRBJ1-6; abundance: many; len: 13; CDR3nt: TGTGCCAGCACCCCGGAGATTAATTCACCCCTCCACTTT; CDR3aa: CASTPEINSPLHF
d_gene: NA; v_gene: TRBV9; j_gene: TRBJ1-2; abundance: few; len: 14; CDR3nt: TGTGCCAGCAGCGTCACAGGGAGCCCGTATGGCTACACCTTC; CDR3aa: CASSVTGSPYGYTF
d_gene: NA; v_gene: TRBV18; j_gene: TRBJ2-7; abundance: many; len: 14; CDR3nt: TGTGCCAGCTCACCACCCCCCCTCCCCTACGAGCAGTACTTC; CDR3aa: CASSPPPLPYEQYF
d_gene: NA; v_gene: TRBV29-1; j_gene: TRBJ2-3; abundance: many; len: 12; CDR3nt: TGCAGCGCCGGTCGGAGCACAGATACGCAGTATTTT; CDR3aa: CSAGRSTDTQYF
d_gene: TRBD1; v_gene: TRBV28; j_gene: TRBJ2-1; abundance: few; len: 16; CDR3nt: TGTGCCAGCAGTTTGGGTACAGGGGGATCCTACAATGAGCAGTTCTTC; CDR3aa: CASSLGTGGSYNEQFF
d_gene: NA; v_gene: TRBV20-1; j_gene: TRBJ1-2; abundance: many; len: 12; CDR3nt: TGCAGTGCTGGGGGCCTGCACTATGGCTACACCTTC; CDR3aa: CSAGGLHYGYTF
d_gene: TRBD1; v_gene: TRBV11-2; j_gene: TRBJ2-1; abundance: NA; len: 17; CDR3nt: TGTGCCAGCATTCCCGAGCGGACAGGGGGCTCCTACAATGAGCAGTTCTTC; CDR3aa: CASIPERTGGSYNEQFF
d_gene: NA; v_gene: TRBV7-6; j_gene: TRBJ2-5; abundance: few; len: 16; CDR3nt: TGTGCCAGCAGACAAGGGGGGGGCCCGATCCAAGAGACCCAGTACTTC; CDR3aa: CASRQGGGPIQETQYF
d_gene: TRBD1; v_gene: TRBV28; j_gene: TRBJ1-2; abundance: NA; len: 15; CDR3nt: TGTGCCGGCATGACAGGGGGCCATGGTAACTATGGCTACACCTTC; CDR3aa: CAGMTGGHGNYGYTF